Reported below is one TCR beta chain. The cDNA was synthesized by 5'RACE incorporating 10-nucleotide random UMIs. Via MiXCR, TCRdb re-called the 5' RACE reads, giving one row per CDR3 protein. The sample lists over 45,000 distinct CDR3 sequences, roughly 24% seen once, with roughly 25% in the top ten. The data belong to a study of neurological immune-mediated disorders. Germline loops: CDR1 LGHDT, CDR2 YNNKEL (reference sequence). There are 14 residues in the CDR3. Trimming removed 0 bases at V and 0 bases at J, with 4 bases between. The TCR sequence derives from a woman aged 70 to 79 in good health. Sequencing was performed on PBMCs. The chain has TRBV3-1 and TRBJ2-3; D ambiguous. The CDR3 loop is CASSQDPSTDTQYF. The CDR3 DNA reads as TGTGCCAGCAGCCAAGATCCAAGCACAGATACGCAGTATTTT.